This entry is about one T cell receptor (beta chain). These data are taken from a study of blood T cell repertoires in COVID-19. The table came from immunoSEQ multiplex PCR; TCRdb's copy has only in-frame clones and leaves some out. The sample consists of around 150,000 clones, around 85% of them appearing once. The CDR3 contains 13 residues. The V segment lost 10 bases and the J segment 0 bases; nucleotides outside the gene matches: 6. CDR1 is ENHRY and CDR2 is SYGVKD in the germline V gene. Specimen: peripheral blood. The TCR was taken from a human donor in a cohort sampled during active COVID-19. The chain employs TRBV10-3 and TRBJ2-7, with TRBD2 matching 7 bases. Here the CDR3 reads CATIAGSSYEQYF. Written as DNA, the CDR3 is TGTGCCACCATAGCGGGTAGCTCCTACGAGCAGTACTTC.